This TCR beta chain was retrieved from a study of early T cells in non-severe SARS-CoV-2 infection (dated by TCRdb to 2020 to 2023). As for the study more broadly: Because TCR sequencing relied on bulk RNA taken from unsorted whole blood, pairing of alpha and beta chains was not possible. Overall study outcomes, separate from this receptor: VDJdb matching was skewed toward anti-spike CD8 responses and likely underestimated virus-specific expansions by missing private and CD4 specificities.

The library relied on 5' RACE. TCRdb names NextSeq 500 as the instrument used. To correct for sequencing error and PCR bias, the TCR library protocol tagged individual cDNA molecules with unique molecular identifiers. Both TCR alpha and beta chains were sequenced, and tight co-correlation was observed between alpha and beta sequence abundances in each sample. Processing in the source paper ran as follows. Decombinator V4 was used to annotate the V gene, J gene and CDR3 of the TCR sequences. TCRs were defined as expanded if a significant change between any two time points was detected under a Poisson model with p below 0.0001. TCR abundances were normalised to the total number of TCRs sequenced in each sample and reported as counts per million. TRAV1-2 paired with TRAJ12, TRAJ20 or TRAJ33 defined MAIT TCRs, while TRAV10 paired with TRAJ18 defined iNKT TCRs. VDJdb, accessed on 1 November 2021, was searched for TCRs annotated for CMV, EBV and SARS-CoV-2, and TCRs annotated for more than one antigen were excluded. In TCRdb, the public reads were trimmed at Q25 with fastp and aligned with MiXCR, with productive beta chains retained. For every CDR3 protein sequence, its rows merge into one entry that carries the most common genes and DNA. Clone size and V and J calls follow TCRdb, not the original study. This sample comprises about 80,000 distinct CDR3 sequences, 5% of them detected only once. Around 7.8% of the sample is taken by the ten largest.

Relative to germline, V is missing 6 bases and J is missing 0 bases, with 2 bases of the junction outside any gene match. The CDR3, from cysteine to phenylalanine, totals 14 residues. Left in the record is the CDR3 DNA by itself, 42 bases read in frame from the first base. This clonotype was counted at least ten times. Its antigen target is currently unknown. No quality values exist for individual bases; no much larger clone is one base distant. This was a case-control study nested in a cohort of healthcare workers in London, UK, who had nasopharyngeal swab PCR tests and blood samples taken every week. Between 23 and 31 March 2020, the week of the UK lockdown, healthcare workers were enrolled and then followed up weekly for as long as 16 weeks.

The sample here was whole blood, taken at baseline. The V and J segments used are TRBV12-3 or TRBV12-4 and TRBJ1-5, with TRBD1 matching 7 junction bases. The TCR comes from an adult who was a healthcare worker with PCR-confirmed SARS-CoV-2 infection or an uninfected control (not recorded which). At the DNA level, the sequence is TGTGCCAGCAGAGGGGGCTATAGCAATCAGCCCCAGCATTTT. Translated, this is CASRGGYSNQPQHF.